The 3 T cell receptor beta chains given below trace back to one sample, sequenced in a study of cytomegalovirus exposure and HLA in healthy donors. The primer mix had 60 Vbeta and 13 Jbeta primers. Profiled with immunoSEQ multiplex PCR; TCRdb holds only in-frame clones, not every one. Recorded for this sample: 150,000 to 200,000 clones. The sequencing input was PBMCs. These TCRs come from a man younger than 40 in good health and CMV-seronegative.

The gene calls are TRBV29-1 and TRBJ1-5, with a tentative D call TRBD1 (6 bases). Per germline, CDR1 SQVTM and CDR2 ANQGSEA. V dropped 4 bases and J dropped 0 bases, with 10 bases sitting between them. The CDR3 consists of 14 residues. The CDR3 protein is CSVVPGDSNQPQHF. Here the CDR3 DNA reads TGCAGCGTTGTTCCAGGGGATAGCAATCAGCCCCAGCATTTT.

V is TRBV2 and J is TRBJ2-3, with D uncertain. The V gene's germline CDR1 is SNHLY and CDR2 FYNNEI. Trimming stripped 2 bases from V and 2 bases from J, with 8 bases between. This CDR3 region has 14 residues. The CDR3: CASSERWATDTQYF. CDR3 in DNA: TGTGCCAGCAGTGAAAGGTGGGCCACAGATACGCAGTATTTT. Looking up the rest from reference TRBV2 and TRBJ2-3 gives the full variable domain: EPEVTQTPSHQVTQMGQEVILRCVPISNHLYFYWYRQILGQKVEFLVSFYNNEISEKSEIFDDQFSVERPDGSNFTLKIRSTKLEDSAMYFCASSERWATDTQYFGPGTRLTVL.

The DNA for the CDR3 is TGTGCCAGCAGTGGCCTCGGACAGGGTACGACCTACGAGCAGTACTTC. It specifies CASSGLGQGTTYEQYF. The V gene is TRBV28, the J gene TRBJ2-7; 8 bases match TRBD1. This CDR3 contains 16 residues. Germline lookup yields CDR1 MDHEN and CDR2 SYDVKM. After removal of 5 bases from V and 2 bases from J, the junction contained 11 bases not matched to a gene.